Given below is one TCR beta chain in context. This specimen comes from a study of T cell changes during pregnancy in multiple sclerosis. CDR3 length equals 15 residues. The germline V gene encodes CDR1 SGHTA and CDR2 FQGNSA. The V and J ends lost 1 base and 3 bases, in that order; junction bases with no gene match: 5. Some clones are missing from TCRdb's copy, which holds only in-frame ones; the method was immunoSEQ multiplex PCR. The sample holds 50,000 to 70,000 clones; about nine tenths are singletons and the top ten take 1.4%. The chain uses TRBV7-2 and TRBJ1-2; 7 nucleotides line up with TRBD1. The sample consisted of peripheral blood, taken in the second trimester of pregnancy. This clonotype was obtained from a female donor with multiple sclerosis, enrolled in a pregnancy study. CDR3 sequence: CASSLDGDSDYGYTF. CDR3 DNA: TGTGCCAGCAGCTTAGATGGGGACAGCGACTATGGCTACACCTTC.